The source of this T cell receptor beta chain is a study of blood T cell repertoires in COVID-19. At the level of the study: Acute and convalescent COVID-19 specimens originated in the United States, Italy and Spain. PBMCs, B-cell-depleted T cells, or T cells provided the cDNA or gDNA that made up the material.

The method was immunoSEQ multiplex PCR; TCRdb's version includes in-frame clones alone and lacks a portion of them. The sample shows some 77,000 clones, more than 80% of them seen only once. Germline V gene data show CDR1 as SGHAT and CDR2 as FQNNGV. CDR3 length: 15 amino acids. Trimming shortened V by 1 base and J by 0 bases, and 6 bases separated the two germline ends. The chain is built from TRBV11-2 and TRBJ2-2; D is uncertain. The sample was peripheral blood. This TCR was recovered from a woman in her seventies with acute or convalescent COVID-19. The CDR3 nucleotides read TGTGCCAGCAGCTTAGTGCTAGCGAACACCGGGGAGCTGTTTTTT. It specifies CASSLVLANTGELFF.